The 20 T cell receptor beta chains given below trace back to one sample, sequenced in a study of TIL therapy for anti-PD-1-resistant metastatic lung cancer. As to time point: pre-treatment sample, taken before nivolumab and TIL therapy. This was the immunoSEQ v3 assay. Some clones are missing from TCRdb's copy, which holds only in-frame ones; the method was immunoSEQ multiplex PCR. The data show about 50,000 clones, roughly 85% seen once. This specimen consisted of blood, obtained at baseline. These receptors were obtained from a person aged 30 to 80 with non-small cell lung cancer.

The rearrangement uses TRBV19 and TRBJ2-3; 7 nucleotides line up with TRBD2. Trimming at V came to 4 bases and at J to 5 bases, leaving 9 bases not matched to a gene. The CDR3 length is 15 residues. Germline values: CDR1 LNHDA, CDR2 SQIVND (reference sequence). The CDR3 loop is CASSSLADRGDTQYF. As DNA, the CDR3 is TGTGCCAGTAGTAGCCTAGCGGACCGAGGAGATACGCAGTATTTT.

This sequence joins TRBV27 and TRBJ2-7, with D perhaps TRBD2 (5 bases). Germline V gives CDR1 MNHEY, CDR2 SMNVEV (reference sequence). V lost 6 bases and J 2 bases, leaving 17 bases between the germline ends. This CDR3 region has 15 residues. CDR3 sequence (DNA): TGTGCCAGCAGCCCCAACCGGGATTGGCCCTACGAGCAGTACTTC. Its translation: CASSPNRDWPYEQYF.

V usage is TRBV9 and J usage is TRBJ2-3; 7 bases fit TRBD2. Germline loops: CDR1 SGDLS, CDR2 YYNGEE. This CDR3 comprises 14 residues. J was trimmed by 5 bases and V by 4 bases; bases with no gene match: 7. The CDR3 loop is CASSRSRELDTQYF. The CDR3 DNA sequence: TGTGCCAGCAGCCGTTCGCGGGAGTTAGATACGCAGTATTTT. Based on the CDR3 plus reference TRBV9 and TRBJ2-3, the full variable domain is DSGVTQTPKHLITATGQRVTLRCSPRSGDLSVYWYQQSLDQGLQFLIQYYNGEERAKGNILERFSAQQFPDLHSELNLSSLELGDSALYFCASSRSRELDTQYFGPGTRLTVL.

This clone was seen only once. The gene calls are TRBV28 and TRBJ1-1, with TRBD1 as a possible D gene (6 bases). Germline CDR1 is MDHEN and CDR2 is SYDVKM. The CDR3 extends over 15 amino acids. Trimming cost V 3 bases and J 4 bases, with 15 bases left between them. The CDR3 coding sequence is TGTGCCAGCAGTTTGGGTGCAGCGGACAGCACTGAAGCTTTCTTT. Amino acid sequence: CASSLGAADSTEAFF.

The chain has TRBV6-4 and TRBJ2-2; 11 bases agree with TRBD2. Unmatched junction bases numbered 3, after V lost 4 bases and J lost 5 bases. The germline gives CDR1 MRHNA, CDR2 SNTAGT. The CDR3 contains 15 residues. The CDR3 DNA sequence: TGTGCCAGCAGTGTCCTAGCGGGAGGTACCGGGGAGCTGTTTTTT. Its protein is CASSVLAGGTGELFF.

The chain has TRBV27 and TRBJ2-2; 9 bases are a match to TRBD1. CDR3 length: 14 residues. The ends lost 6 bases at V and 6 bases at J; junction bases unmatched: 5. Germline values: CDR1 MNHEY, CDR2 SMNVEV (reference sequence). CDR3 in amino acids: CASSRDRVAGELFF. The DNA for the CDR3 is TGTGCCAGCAGCCGGGACAGGGTGGCCGGGGAGCTGTTTTTT.

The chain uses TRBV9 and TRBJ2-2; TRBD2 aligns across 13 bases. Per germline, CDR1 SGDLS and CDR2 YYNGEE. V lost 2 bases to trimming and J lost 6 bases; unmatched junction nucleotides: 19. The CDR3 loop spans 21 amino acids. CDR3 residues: CASSVEALGLAGAARAGELFF. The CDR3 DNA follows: TGTGCCAGCAGCGTGGAAGCTTTAGGACTAGCGGGAGCCGCTCGGGCCGGGGAGCTGTTTTTT.

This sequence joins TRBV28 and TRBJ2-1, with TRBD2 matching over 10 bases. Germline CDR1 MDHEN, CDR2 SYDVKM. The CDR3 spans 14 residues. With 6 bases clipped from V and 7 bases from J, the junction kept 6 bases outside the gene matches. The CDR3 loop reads CASSTSGARNEQFF. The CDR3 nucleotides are TGTGCCAGCAGCACTAGCGGGGCGAGAAATGAGCAGTTCTTC.

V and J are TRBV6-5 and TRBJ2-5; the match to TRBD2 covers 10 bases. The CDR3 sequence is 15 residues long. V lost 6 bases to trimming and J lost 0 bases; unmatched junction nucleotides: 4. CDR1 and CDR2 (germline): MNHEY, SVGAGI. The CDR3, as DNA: TGTGCCAGCAGGCTAGCGGGGGCGAACCAAGAGACCCAGTACTTC. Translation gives CASRLAGANQETQYF.

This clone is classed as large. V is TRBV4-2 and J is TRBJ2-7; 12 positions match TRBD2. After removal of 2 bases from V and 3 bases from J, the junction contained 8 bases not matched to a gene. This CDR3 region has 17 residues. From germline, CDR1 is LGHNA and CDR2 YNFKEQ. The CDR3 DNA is TGTGCCAGCAGCCAACCTAGCGGGAGGGCGAGAGACTACGAGCAGTACTTC. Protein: CASSQPSGRARDYEQYF.

CDR3 in amino acids: CASSLVGTPGDTQYF. The CDR3 coding sequence is TGTGCCAGCAGCTTAGTCGGGACGCCGGGGGATACGCAGTATTTT. This rearrangement joins TRBV7-2 to TRBJ2-3; the D call may be TRBD1 or TRBD2 (5 bases each). The CDR3 runs 15 residues. In germline, CDR1 is SGHTA, CDR2 FQGNSA. V was clipped by 1 base and J by 6 bases, with 14 bases between them.

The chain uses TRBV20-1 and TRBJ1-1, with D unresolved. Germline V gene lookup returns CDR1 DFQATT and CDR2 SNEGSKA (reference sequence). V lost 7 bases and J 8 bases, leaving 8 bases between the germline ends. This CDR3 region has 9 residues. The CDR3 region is CSVGYEAFF. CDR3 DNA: TGCAGTGTTGGGTACGAAGCTTTCTTT.

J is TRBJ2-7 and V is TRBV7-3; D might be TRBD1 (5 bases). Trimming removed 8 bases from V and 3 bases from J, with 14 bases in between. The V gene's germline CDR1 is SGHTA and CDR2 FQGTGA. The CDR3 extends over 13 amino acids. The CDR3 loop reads CASSQGTNYEQYF. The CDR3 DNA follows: TGTGCCAGCTCCCAGGGCACGAACTACGAGCAGTACTTC.

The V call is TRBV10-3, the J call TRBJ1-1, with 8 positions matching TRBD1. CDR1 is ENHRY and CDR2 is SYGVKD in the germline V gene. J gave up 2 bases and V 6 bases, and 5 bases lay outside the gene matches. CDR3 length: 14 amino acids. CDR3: CAISATGVNTEAFF. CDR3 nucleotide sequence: TGTGCCATCAGCGCGACAGGGGTCAACACTGAAGCTTTCTTT.

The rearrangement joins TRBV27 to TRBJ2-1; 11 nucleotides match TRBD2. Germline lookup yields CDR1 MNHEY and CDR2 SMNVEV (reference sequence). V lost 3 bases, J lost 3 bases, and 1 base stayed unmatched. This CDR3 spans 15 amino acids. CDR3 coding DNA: TGTGCCAGCAGTTTGACTAGCGGGGTCTACAATGAGCAGTTCTTC. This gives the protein CASSLTSGVYNEQFF.

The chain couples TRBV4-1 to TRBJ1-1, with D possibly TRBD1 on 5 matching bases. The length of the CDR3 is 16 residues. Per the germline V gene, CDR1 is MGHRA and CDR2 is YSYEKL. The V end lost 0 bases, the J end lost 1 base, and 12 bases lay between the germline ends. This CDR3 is CASSQELQGGNTEAFF. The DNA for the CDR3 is TGCGCCAGCAGCCAAGAATTGCAGGGCGGGAACACTGAAGCTTTCTTT.

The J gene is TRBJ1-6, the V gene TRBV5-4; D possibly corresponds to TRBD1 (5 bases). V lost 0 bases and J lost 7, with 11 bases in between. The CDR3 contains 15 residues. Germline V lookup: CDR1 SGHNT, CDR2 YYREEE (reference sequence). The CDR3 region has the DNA TGTGCCAGCAGCTTGGATCAGGGTGGGAATTCACCCCTCCACTTT. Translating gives CASSLDQGGNSPLHF.

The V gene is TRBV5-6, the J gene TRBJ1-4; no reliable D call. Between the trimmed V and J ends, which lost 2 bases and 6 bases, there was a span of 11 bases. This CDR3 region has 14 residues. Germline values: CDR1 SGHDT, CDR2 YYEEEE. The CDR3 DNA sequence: TGTGCCAGCAGCTTACAGACCACTTATGAAAAACTGTTTTTT. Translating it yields CASSLQTTYEKLFF.

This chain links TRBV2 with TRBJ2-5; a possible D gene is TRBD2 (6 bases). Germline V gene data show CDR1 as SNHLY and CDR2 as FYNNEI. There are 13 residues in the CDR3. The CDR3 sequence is CALGPSGPETQYF. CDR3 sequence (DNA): TGTGCTTTAGGGCCCAGCGGGCCAGAGACCCAGTACTTC.

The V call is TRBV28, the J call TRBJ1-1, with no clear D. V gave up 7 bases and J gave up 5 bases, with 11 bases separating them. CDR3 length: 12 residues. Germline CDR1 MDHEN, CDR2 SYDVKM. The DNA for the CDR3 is TGTGCCAGCAACGGAGCCAGGACTGAAGCTTTCTTT. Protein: CASNGARTEAFF.